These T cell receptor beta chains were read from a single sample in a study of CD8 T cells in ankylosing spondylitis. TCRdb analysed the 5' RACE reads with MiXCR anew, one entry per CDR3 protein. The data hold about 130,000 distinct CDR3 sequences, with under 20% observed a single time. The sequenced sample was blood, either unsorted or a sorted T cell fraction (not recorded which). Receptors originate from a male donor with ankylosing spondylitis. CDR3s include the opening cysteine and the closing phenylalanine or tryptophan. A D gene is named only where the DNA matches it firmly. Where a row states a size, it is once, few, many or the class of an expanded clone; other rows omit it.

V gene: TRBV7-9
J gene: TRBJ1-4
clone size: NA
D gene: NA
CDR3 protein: CASSSIPNEKLFF
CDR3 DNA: TGTGCCAGCAGCTCCATCCCTAATGAAAAACTGTTTTTT

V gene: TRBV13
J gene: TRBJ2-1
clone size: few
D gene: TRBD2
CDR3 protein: CASSLEASGKYEQFF
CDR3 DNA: TGTGCCAGCAGCTTAGAGGCTAGCGGGAAGTATGAGCAGTTCTTC

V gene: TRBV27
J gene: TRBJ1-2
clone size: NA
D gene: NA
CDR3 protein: CASSLGSFYGYTF
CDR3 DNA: TGTGCCAGCAGTTTAGGCAGCTTCTATGGCTACACCTTC

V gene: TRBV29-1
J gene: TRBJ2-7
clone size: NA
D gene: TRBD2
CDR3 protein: CSVEAAGYSYEQYF
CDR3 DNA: TGCAGCGTTGAGGCAGCGGGGTACTCCTACGAGCAGTACTTC

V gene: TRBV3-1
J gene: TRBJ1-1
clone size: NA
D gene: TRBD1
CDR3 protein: CASSGTGMNTEAFF
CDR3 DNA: TGTGCCAGCAGCGGGACAGGGATGAACACTGAAGCTTTCTTT

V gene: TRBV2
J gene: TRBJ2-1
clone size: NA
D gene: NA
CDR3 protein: CASSDSPAGIYNEQFF
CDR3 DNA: TGTGCCAGCAGTGACAGTCCAGCGGGCATTTACAATGAGCAGTTCTTC

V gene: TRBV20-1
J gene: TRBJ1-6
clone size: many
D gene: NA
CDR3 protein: CSAEDIVNSYNSPLHF
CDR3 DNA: TGCAGTGCCGAGGACATTGTAAACTCCTATAATTCACCCCTCCACTTT

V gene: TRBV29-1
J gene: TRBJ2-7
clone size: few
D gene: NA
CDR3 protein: CSVVLAADPSYEQYF
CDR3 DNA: TGCAGCGTTGTACTAGCAGCCGACCCCTCCTACGAGCAGTACTTC

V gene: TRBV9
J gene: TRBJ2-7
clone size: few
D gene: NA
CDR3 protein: CASSASGEQYF
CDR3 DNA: TGTGCCAGCAGCGCCAGTGGCGAGCAGTACTTC

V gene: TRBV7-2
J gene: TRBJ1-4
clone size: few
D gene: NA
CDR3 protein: CASSLVIAGDGEKLFF
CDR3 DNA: TGTGCCAGCAGCTTAGTTATTGCGGGTGATGGTGAAAAACTGTTTTTT

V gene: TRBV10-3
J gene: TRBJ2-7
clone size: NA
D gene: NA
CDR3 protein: CAISEPNYEQYF
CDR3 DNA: TGTGCCATCAGTGAGCCTAACTACGAGCAGTACTTC

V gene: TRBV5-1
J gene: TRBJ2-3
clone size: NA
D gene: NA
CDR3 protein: CASSFTRTLQTDTQYF
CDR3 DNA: TGCGCCAGCAGCTTTACTCGGACACTTCAAACAGATACGCAGTATTTT

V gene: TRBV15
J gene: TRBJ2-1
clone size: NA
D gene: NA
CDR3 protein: CATSSRPGQPDNEQFF
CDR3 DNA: TGTGCCACCAGCTCCCGCCCCGGGCAGCCTGACAATGAGCAGTTCTTC

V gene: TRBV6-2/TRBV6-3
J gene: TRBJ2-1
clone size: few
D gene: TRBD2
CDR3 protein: CASRRLAGGSNEQFF
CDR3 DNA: TGTGCCAGCAGACGACTAGCGGGAGGCTCGAATGAGCAGTTCTTC

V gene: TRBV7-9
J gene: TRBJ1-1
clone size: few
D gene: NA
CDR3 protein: CASTIDSFTEAFF
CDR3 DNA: TGTGCCAGCACCATCGACAGCTTCACTGAAGCTTTCTTT

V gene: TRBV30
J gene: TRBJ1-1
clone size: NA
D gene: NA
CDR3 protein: CAWSESGRAEAFF
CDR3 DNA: TGTGCCTGGAGTGAGTCAGGGCGAGCTGAAGCTTTCTTT

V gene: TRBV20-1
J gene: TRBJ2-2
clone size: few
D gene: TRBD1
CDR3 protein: CSARGSAGGLSNTGELFF
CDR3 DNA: TGCAGTGCTAGAGGATCTGCAGGGGGCCTTTCTAACACCGGGGAGCTGTTTTTT

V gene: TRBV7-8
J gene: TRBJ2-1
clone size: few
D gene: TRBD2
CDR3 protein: CASSSRLNSGSLDEQFF
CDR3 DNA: TGTGCCAGCAGCTCTCGACTGAATAGCGGGAGTTTGGATGAGCAGTTCTTC

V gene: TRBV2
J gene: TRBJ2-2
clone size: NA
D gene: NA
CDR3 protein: CASSGRELFF
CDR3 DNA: TGTGCCAGCAGTGGTCGGGAGCTGTTTTTT

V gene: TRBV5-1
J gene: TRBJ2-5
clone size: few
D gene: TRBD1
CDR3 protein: CASSAGGFLKYQETQYF
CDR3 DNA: TGCGCCAGCAGCGCAGGGGGCTTTCTCAAGTACCAAGAGACCCAGTACTTC

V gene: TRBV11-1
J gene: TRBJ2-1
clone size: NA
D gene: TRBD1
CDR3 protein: CASSLEPGGPGQGHEQFF
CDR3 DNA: TGTGCCAGCAGCTTAGAACCCGGAGGCCCGGGACAGGGCCATGAGCAGTTCTTC

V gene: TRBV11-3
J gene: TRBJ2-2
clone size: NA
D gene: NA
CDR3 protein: CASSLLETVTTGELFF
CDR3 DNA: TGTGCCAGCAGCTTATTAGAGACAGTGACGACCGGGGAGCTGTTTTTT

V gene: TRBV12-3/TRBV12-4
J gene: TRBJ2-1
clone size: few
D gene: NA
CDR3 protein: CASSVAGANEQFF
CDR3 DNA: TGTGCCAGCAGCGTCGCAGGGGCCAATGAGCAGTTCTTC

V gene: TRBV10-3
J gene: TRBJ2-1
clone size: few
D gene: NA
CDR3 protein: CAITGGGQQFF
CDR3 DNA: TGTGCCATCACTGGGGGGGGGCAGCAGTTCTTC

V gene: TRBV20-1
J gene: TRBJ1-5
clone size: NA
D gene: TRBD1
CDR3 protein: CSAPDRVGVGNQPQHF
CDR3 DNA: TGCAGTGCTCCCGACAGGGTCGGGGTCGGCAATCAGCCCCAGCATTTT

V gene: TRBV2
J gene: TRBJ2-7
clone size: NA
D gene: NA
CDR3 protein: CASSAIGYEQYF
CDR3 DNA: TGTGCCAGCAGTGCAATCGGGTACGAGCAGTACTTC

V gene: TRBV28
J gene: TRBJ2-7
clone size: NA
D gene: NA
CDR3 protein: CATIPGTYPTYEQYF
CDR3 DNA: TGTGCCACCATCCCTGGGACTTATCCTACCTACGAGCAGTACTTC

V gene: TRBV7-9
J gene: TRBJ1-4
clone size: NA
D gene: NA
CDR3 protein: CASSRDSPEKLFF
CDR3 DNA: TGTGCCAGCAGCCGAGACAGCCCTGAAAAACTGTTTTTT

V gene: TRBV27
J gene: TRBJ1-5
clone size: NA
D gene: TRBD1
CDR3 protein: CASSQGQGGQPQHF
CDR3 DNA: TGTGCCAGCAGTCAAGGACAGGGCGGTCAGCCCCAGCATTTT

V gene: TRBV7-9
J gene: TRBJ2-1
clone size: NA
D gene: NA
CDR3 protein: CASSLPTYNEQFF
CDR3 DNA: TGTGCCAGCAGCTTGCCAACATACAATGAGCAGTTCTTC

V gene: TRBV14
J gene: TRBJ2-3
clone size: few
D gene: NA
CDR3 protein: CASSPWTAVDTQYF
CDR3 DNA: TGTGCCAGCAGCCCTTGGACAGCCGTCGATACGCAGTATTTT

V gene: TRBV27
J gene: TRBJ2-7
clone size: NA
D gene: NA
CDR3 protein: CASSIRNEQYF
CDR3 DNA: TGTGCCAGCAGTATAAGAAACGAGCAGTACTTC

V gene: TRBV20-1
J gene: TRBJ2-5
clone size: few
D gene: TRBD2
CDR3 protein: CSARRPDGTSRQETQYF
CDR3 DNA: TGCAGTGCTAGAAGGCCGGACGGGACTAGCAGACAAGAGACCCAGTACTTC

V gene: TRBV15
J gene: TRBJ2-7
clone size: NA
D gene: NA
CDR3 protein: CATSRDGGLRDAYEQYF
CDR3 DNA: TGTGCCACCAGCCGCGATGGGGGGTTGAGGGATGCCTACGAGCAGTACTTC

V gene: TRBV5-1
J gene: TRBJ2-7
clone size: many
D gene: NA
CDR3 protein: CASSLADSSSYEQYF
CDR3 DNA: TGCGCCAGCAGCTTGGCCGATAGTTCCTCCTACGAGCAGTACTTC

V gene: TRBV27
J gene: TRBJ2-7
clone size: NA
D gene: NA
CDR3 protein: CASSSLGRAAYEQYF
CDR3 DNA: TGTGCCAGCAGTTCCTTGGGTCGTGCCGCCTACGAGCAGTACTTC